These T cell receptor beta chains were read from a single sample in a study of shared clonotypes between healthy human individuals. The repertoire was sequenced with immunoSEQ multiplex PCR; TCRdb's copy has only in-frame clones and lacks some. The top ten clones hold approximately 0.37% of a sample with approximately 2.5 million clones, 93% of them seen once. Sequencing was carried out using naive CD4+ T cells from PBMCs. These receptors all stem from a man between 18 and 29 years old in good health. Some clones in this sample may be carry-over from other donors' samples. Both conserved end residues are part of each CDR3. The D gene is left open where the match is weak. The size field is filled for only some rows; it gives once, few, many or a size class.

D,size,J,V,DNA,CDR3
NA,NA,TRBJ1-2,TRBV7-2,TGTGCCAGCAGCTTATCCCTATTCGATGGCTACACCTTC,CASSLSLFDGYTF
NA,NA,TRBJ1-5,TRBV10-3,TGTGCCATCAGTGACCCTAGGGGGGGCTTTAGCAATCAGCCCCAGCATTTT,CAISDPRGGFSNQPQHF
NA,once,TRBJ2-5,TRBV7-2,TGTGCCAGCAGCTTAGCGGCGACCTCGCAAGAGACCCAGTACTTC,CASSLAATSQETQYF
TRBD1,NA,TRBJ1-4,TRBV27,TGTGCCAGCAGTTTTACAGGGGGCGATGAAAAACTGTTTTTT,CASSFTGGDEKLFF
TRBD1,NA,TRBJ1-1,TRBV7-9,TGTGCCAGCAGCTACTCGACAGGGGGCAGAACTGAAGCTTTCTTT,CASSYSTGGRTEAFF
NA,NA,TRBJ2-3,TRBV4-2,TGTGCCAGCAGCCAATCTCCAGGGGCTAGCACAGATACGCAGTATTTT,CASSQSPGASTDTQYF
NA,NA,TRBJ2-2,TRBV5-5,TGTGCCAGCAGCTTGGGGGTCGGCAGTGGCACCGGGGAGCTGTTTTTT,CASSLGVGSGTGELFF
TRBD2,NA,TRBJ2-1,TRBV7-3,TGTGCCAGCAGCTTATTCGCGGGAGGCGATGAGCAGTTCTTC,CASSLFAGGDEQFF
TRBD2,NA,TRBJ2-1,TRBV4-2,TGTGCCAGCAGCCAAGGCGGGAGGGGTAATGAGCAGTTCTTC,CASSQGGRGNEQFF
NA,NA,TRBJ1-1,TRBV4-3,TGCGCCAGCAGCCAAGCCCTCATGAACACTGAAGCTTTCTTT,CASSQALMNTEAFF
NA,NA,TRBJ1-1,TRBV6-5,TGTGCCAGCAGGAGAGGGCACCCTAACACTGAAGCTTTCTTT,CASRRGHPNTEAFF
NA,NA,TRBJ2-7,TRBV19,TGTGCCAGTAGCGGAGGCGGGTCCTCCTACGAGCAGTACTTC,CASSGGGSSYEQYF
NA,NA,TRBJ1-2,TRBV20-1,TGCAGTGCGTCGGGAAACCCGGGCTACACCTTC,CSASGNPGYTF
TRBD1,NA,TRBJ1-2,TRBV2,TGTGCCAGGGGACGACAGGGGATCCGGTATGGCTACACCTTC,CARGRQGIRYGYTF
NA,NA,TRBJ2-1,TRBV28,TGTGCCAGCAGTCCAACGACAGGAGATTCCTACAATGAGCAGTTCTTC,CASSPTTGDSYNEQFF
NA,NA,TRBJ2-7,TRBV7-8,TGTGCCAGCAGCGTAAGCGGGCGTAGCTCCTACGAGCAGTACTTC,CASSVSGRSSYEQYF
NA,NA,TRBJ2-5,TRBV18,TGTGCCAGCTCACGAAAAGGGGATCCTGGGACCCAGTACTTC,CASSRKGDPGTQYF
TRBD2,NA,TRBJ2-1,TRBV9,TGTGCCAGCAAGCGGGGGGAGGAGGGAACTGAGCAGTTCTTC,CASKRGEEGTEQFF
NA,NA,TRBJ1-4,TRBV4-2,TGTGCCAGCAGCCACCTCACCGATGAAAAACTGTTTTTT,CASSHLTDEKLFF
TRBD1,NA,TRBJ2-1,TRBV29-1,TGCAGCGTAAGGGGGCGGGCCAGCTCCTACAATGAGCAGTTCTTC,CSVRGRASSYNEQFF
NA,once,TRBJ1-1,TRBV2,TGTGCCAGTTTACAGGAAAACCGGGGTCGAGCTTTCTTT,CASLQENRGRAFF
NA,NA,TRBJ1-3,TRBV9,TGTGCCAGCAGCAATGCTGGGCAGCTTGGAAACACCATATATTTT,CASSNAGQLGNTIYF
NA,NA,TRBJ1-1,TRBV5-1,TGCGCCAGCAGCTTGGCCGGGGACACTGAAGCTTTCTTT,CASSLAGDTEAFF
NA,NA,TRBJ1-3,TRBV21-1,TGTGCCAGCAGCTCCTGGGGGACCGAGCCAGGAAACACCATATATTTT,CASSSWGTEPGNTIYF
TRBD2,NA,TRBJ2-5,TRBV5-1,TGCGCCAGCAGCTTCGGTCCGGCTCTAGCGGGAGAGACCCAGTACTTC,CASSFGPALAGETQYF
NA,NA,TRBJ2-1,TRBV5-1,TGCGCCAGCAGCCCAAGGGGACAATCCTATGAGCAGTTCTTC,CASSPRGQSYEQFF
NA,NA,TRBJ1-2,TRBV29-1,TGCAGCGTTAGGTCTCGGACACATAACTATGGCTACACCTTC,CSVRSRTHNYGYTF
TRBD1,NA,TRBJ2-7,TRBV29-1,TGCAGCGCCACCGGGACAGGGGGTTCCTACGAGCAGTACTTC,CSATGTGGSYEQYF
NA,NA,TRBJ1-1,TRBV15,TGTGCCACCAGCAGAGATAAGTGGGGCACTGAAGCTTTCTTT,CATSRDKWGTEAFF
NA,NA,TRBJ2-1,TRBV18,TGTGCCAGCTCACTTTCCGGACTGGGAACCTACAATGAGCAGTTCTTC,CASSLSGLGTYNEQFF
TRBD1,NA,TRBJ2-2,TRBV7-8,TGTGCCAGCAGCAAACAGGGGGCAGGTACCGGGGAGCTGTTTTTT,CASSKQGAGTGELFF
NA,NA,TRBJ1-1,TRBV7-9,TGTGCCAGCAGACCAGCCAGTGGGGAGGGGGTCTCAGCTTTCTTT,CASRPASGEGVSAFF
TRBD1,NA,TRBJ2-7,TRBV18,TGTGCCAGCTCACATAGGACAGGGGCCTACGAGCAGTACTTC,CASSHRTGAYEQYF
NA,NA,TRBJ1-2,TRBV5-1,TGCGCCAGCAGCTTGGAGGGAGTGAACTATGGCTACACCTTC,CASSLEGVNYGYTF
TRBD2,NA,TRBJ2-7,TRBV27,TGTGCCAGCAGTTTAGGGCTAGCGGGAGGGATTTACGAGCAGTACTTC,CASSLGLAGGIYEQYF
TRBD2,NA,TRBJ2-7,TRBV9,TGTGCCAGCAGCGTAGCTACCGGACTAGCGGGAACCTACGAGCAGTACTTC,CASSVATGLAGTYEQYF
TRBD2,NA,TRBJ2-3,TRBV6-5,TGTGCCAGCAGTTACTCTAGCGCGGGAGGCACAGATACGCAGTATTTT,CASSYSSAGGTDTQYF
TRBD2,NA,TRBJ2-7,TRBV28,TGTGCCAGCAGTTCGCCCGGGCGCGGGAGGTACTACGAGCAGTACTTC,CASSSPGRGRYYEQYF
TRBD2,many,TRBJ2-1,TRBV29-1,TGCAGCGTTGAAGATCTAAAGCGGGACCTTCCACACAATGAGCAGTTCTTC,CSVEDLKRDLPHNEQFF
NA,NA,TRBJ2-2,TRBV5-6,TGTGCCAGCAGCTTGGCCATAGTGACCCCGGCCGGGGAGCTGTTTTTT,CASSLAIVTPAGELFF
NA,NA,TRBJ1-6,TRBV5-3,TGTGCCAGAAGCAAATTTCGACGGAGCCCCGTGCCTTTT,CARSKFRRSPVPF
TRBD1,NA,TRBJ1-4,TRBV15,TGTGCCACCAGCTGGGAGGGGGCTGCTAATGAAAAACTGTTTTTT,CATSWEGAANEKLFF
NA,NA,TRBJ2-7,TRBV5-1,TGCGCCAGCAGATACGGGCCCTACGAGCAGTACTTC,CASRYGPYEQYF
TRBD1,NA,TRBJ1-2,TRBV7-6,TGTGCCAGCAGCCTGTGGACAGGGGGCTCGGCTGACTACACCTTC,CASSLWTGGSADYTF
NA,NA,TRBJ1-1,TRBV11-2,TGTGCCAGCGGGCGCACTGAAGCTTTCTTT,CASGRTEAFF